The 10 T cell receptor beta chains below were found in one sample sequenced in a study of T cells expressing NK-cell markers. From the 5' RACE reads, TCRdb lists one entry per CDR3 protein and no DNA. This sample contains 150,000 to 180,000 distinct CDR3 sequences. Sequenced: blood T cells: a sorted CD56 or NKG2C T cell subset, CD4+ or CD8+ T cells, or bulk PBMC T cells (not recorded which). These receptors were taken from a woman in her forties or fifties in good health.

The chain's CDR3 is CSARDRYSGRDSDTQYF. The chain carries TRBV20-1 and TRBJ2-3; TCRdb calls TRBD2, which cannot be checked without DNA. Germline CDR1 DFQATT, CDR2 SNEGSKA (reference sequence). This CDR3 has 17 amino acids.

The V and J genes are TRBV18 and TRBJ2-7; TCRdb's D call, TRBD2, is unchecked because there is no DNA. The CDR3 totals 15 residues. CDR1 is KGHSH and CDR2 is LQKENI in the germline V gene. The CDR3 reads CASSPLRERFYEQYF.

The J gene is TRBJ2-1, the V gene TRBV12-3 or TRBV12-4; the D call of TRBD2 rests on TCRdb alone, since no DNA is present to check it. The CDR3 is 16 amino acids. This CDR3 reads CASSLRDSGAYNEQFF.

CDR3 in amino acids: CASTPGGGNTEAFF. The rearrangement joins TRBV9 to TRBJ1-1; TCRdb gives TRBD1 as the D gene, but with no DNA this cannot be confirmed. The V gene's germline CDR1 is SGDLS and CDR2 YYNGEE. This CDR3 contains 14 residues. The full variable domain, its missing parts supplied by reference TRBV9 and TRBJ1-1, is DSGVTQTPKHLITATGQRVTLRCSPRSGDLSVYWYQQSLDQGLQFLIQYYNGEERAKGNILERFSAQQFPDLHSELNLSSLELGDSALYFCASTPGGGNTEAFFGQGTRLTVV.

The chain combines TRBV6-4 with TRBJ2-1. Germline lookup yields CDR1 MRHNA and CDR2 SNTAGT. This CDR3 has 14 amino acids. Here the CDR3 reads CASSDTGAYNEQFF.

The genes are TRBV29-1 and TRBJ2-5; TCRdb reports TRBD1, a call that lacks DNA to check it against. CDR1 is SQVTM and CDR2 is ANQGSEA in the germline V gene. CDR3 length: 13 amino acids. CDR3 loop: CSSTGEVSETQYF.

The chain has TRBV12-3 or TRBV12-4 and TRBJ2-1. The CDR3 has 13 amino acids. The CDR3 region is CASSLSRNHEQFF.

The chain has TRBV6-5 and TRBJ2-2; TCRdb lists TRBD2, though no DNA is available to test this call. The CDR3 totals 13 residues. Germline lookup yields CDR1 MNHEY and CDR2 SVGAGI. CDR3 loop: CASSLAHFGELFF.

The V gene is TRBV5-6, the J gene TRBJ2-3; there is no DNA to check the TCRdb D call of TRBD2. Germline V gene sequence: CDR1 SGHDT, CDR2 YYEEEE. The CDR3 loop spans 17 amino acids. CDR3 in amino acids: CASSLTSGRLFPDTQYF. Filled out from reference TRBV5-6 and TRBJ2-3, the complete variable domain reads DAGVTQSPTHLIKTRGQQVTLRCSPKSGHDTVSWYQQALGQGPQFIFQYYEEEERQRGNFPDRFSGHQFPNYSSELNVNALLLGDSALYLCASSLTSGRLFPDTQYFGPGTRLTVL.

The chain links TRBV6-5 to TRBJ2-7. CDR1 is MNHEY, CDR2 SVGAGI, per germline. This CDR3 has 14 amino acids. The CDR3 sequence is CASSYSRINYEQYF.